The 21 T cell receptor beta chains in this list originate from one sample, sequenced in a study of blood T cell repertoires in COVID-19. Libraries were prepared by immunoSEQ multiplex PCR; TCRdb keeps only in-frame clonotypes and omits some of them. The table shows a few hundred thousand clones, with 75% to 90% occurring only once. The specimen sequenced was PBMCs or T cells enriched from blood (not recorded which). All receptors derive from a man aged 18 to 29 who had recovered from COVID-19.

The rearrangement uses TRBV7-2 and TRBJ2-7; no reliable D call. The germline V gene encodes CDR1 SGHTA and CDR2 FQGNSA. V was pared by 5 bases and J by 2 bases, with 7 bases between. This CDR3 region has 12 residues. The CDR3 here is CASSPQTYEQYF. CDR3 nucleotides: TGTGCCAGCAGCCCACAAACCTACGAGCAGTACTTC.

The chain carries TRBV9 and TRBJ2-7; 9 bases align to TRBD2. The CDR3 is 15 amino acids. The germline V gene has CDR1 SGDLS and CDR2 YYNGEE. V was pared by 3 bases and J by 4 bases, with 8 bases of the junction left unmatched. This CDR3 reads CASSAGTSHRYEQYF. CDR3 DNA sequence: TGTGCCAGCAGCGCCGGGACTAGCCATAGATACGAGCAGTACTTC.

This sequence joins TRBV6-5 and TRBJ2-7; 9 bases align to TRBD1. Germline assignment: CDR1 MNHEY and CDR2 SVGAGI. The CDR3 runs 16 residues. The trim removed 2 bases at V and 3 bases at J, leaving 8 bases unmatched. The CDR3 nucleotides are TGTGCCAGCAGTTACCCCCGACAGGGGGGTGGCTACGAGCAGTACTTC. Residues: CASSYPRQGGGYEQYF.

This clone was seen a few times. The rearrangement joins TRBV12-3 or TRBV12-4 to TRBJ1-5, with D possibly being TRBD1 (5 bases). This CDR3 comprises 13 residues. The ends were cut back, 3 bases at V and 7 bases at J, with 10 bases in the middle. The CDR3 region is CASSFERGQPQHF. Here the CDR3 DNA reads TGTGCCAGCAGTTTTGAACGGGGGCAGCCCCAGCATTTT.

This clone was recorded once. The chain recombines TRBV7-9 with TRBJ1-1; TRBD1 agrees at 8 bases. J lost 4 bases, V lost 2 bases, and 3 bases had no gene match. In germline, CDR1 is SEHNR, CDR2 FQNEAQ (reference sequence). CDR3 size: 14 residues. The CDR3 is CASSLQGATTEAFF. DNA for the CDR3: TGTGCCAGCAGCTTACAGGGGGCGACCACTGAAGCTTTCTTT.

As DNA, the CDR3 is TGTGCCAGCAGCTTTCGTCGACTAGCGGGAGTCACAGATACGCAGTATTTT. It translates to CASSFRRLAGVTDTQYF. The chain uses TRBV7-3 and TRBJ2-3; 12 bases map to TRBD2. Per the germline V gene, CDR1 is SGHTA and CDR2 is FQGTGA. The J segment lost 2 bases and the V segment lost 3 bases, leaving 6 bases of the junction unmatched. The CDR3 sequence is 17 residues long.

The chain joins TRBV6-5 to TRBJ2-7, with 14 bases identical to TRBD2. The CDR3 sequence is 13 residues long. V shed 8 bases and J 3 bases; nucleotides not matched to a gene: 0. Per the germline V gene, CDR1 is MNHEY and CDR2 is SVGAGI. CDR3 loop: CASGTSGSYEQYF. CDR3 in DNA: TGTGCCAGCGGGACTAGCGGGAGCTACGAGCAGTACTTC.

This chain joins TRBV10-2 and TRBJ2-7, with TRBD2 matching over 7 bases. The V gene's germline CDR1 is WSHSY and CDR2 SAAADI. The CDR3 length is 11 residues. The junction had 1 base not matched to a gene; V was cut back by 7 bases and J by 4 bases. The CDR3 region is CASMGGYEQYF. The CDR3 nucleotides are TGCGCCAGCATGGGGGGGTACGAGCAGTACTTC.

The V call is TRBV28, the J call TRBJ2-7, with 9 bases matching TRBD1. After removal of 7 bases from V and 3 bases from J, the junction contained 7 bases not matched to a gene. Germline CDR1 MDHEN, CDR2 SYDVKM. This CDR3 has 14 residues. The CDR3 loop reads CASTLDRGSYEQYF. In nucleotides, the CDR3 is TGTGCCAGCACCCTGGACAGGGGAAGCTACGAGCAGTACTTC.

This chain connects TRBV2 to TRBJ2-7, with TRBD1 identical over 8 bases. Per the germline V gene, CDR1 is SNHLY and CDR2 is FYNNEI. The CDR3 is made up of 14 amino acids. V shed 6 bases, J shed 1 base, and the junction held 5 bases outside the gene matches. CDR3 in amino acids: CASRNRGTSYEQYF. CDR3 nucleotide sequence: TGTGCCAGCAGGAACAGGGGGACTTCCTACGAGCAGTACTTC.

The CDR3 DNA follows: TGTGCCAGCAGCCTAGTCGGGTACGGGAGCGGGGCACTCAATGAGCAGTTCTTC. This translates into CASSLVGYGSGALNEQFF. J is TRBJ2-1 and V is TRBV7-2, with 7 bases lining up with TRBD2. There are 18 residues in the CDR3. Germline values: CDR1 SGHTA, CDR2 FQGNSA. Losses at the gene ends were 5 bases for V and 6 bases for J; bases not matched to a gene: 19.

CDR3 DNA: TGTGCCAGCAGCTTAGTGGGCTACACTGAAGCTTTCTTT. Encoded protein: CASSLVGYTEAFF. V usage is TRBV11-2 and J usage is TRBJ1-1; no reliable D call. The germline V and J ends were trimmed by 1 base and 3 bases, with 6 bases remaining between them. CDR3 size: 13 residues. The germline CDR1 and CDR2 sequences are SGHAT and FQNNGV.

V is TRBV19 and J is TRBJ2-1; D is ambiguous. The germline gives CDR1 LNHDA, CDR2 SQIVND (reference sequence). This CDR3 has 16 residues. The V and J ends lost 5 bases and 5 bases respectively, with 19 bases between them. The CDR3 DNA is TGTGCCAGTAGTGGAACTCGACCCCTAGGCCACAATGAGCAGTTCTTC. It encodes CASSGTRPLGHNEQFF.

The chain recombines TRBV4-2 with TRBJ2-1, with no clear D. CDR3 length equals 12 residues. The germline V and J ends were trimmed by 5 bases and 8 bases, with 10 bases remaining between them. Germline V gene data show CDR1 as LGHNA and CDR2 as YNFKEQ. The CDR3 nucleotides are TGTGCCAGCAGCTCCCGTCGAGATGAGCAGTTCTTC. It yields the protein CASSSRRDEQFF.

This clone has a single count. The V call is TRBV2, the J call TRBJ2-6; 7 bases align to TRBD1. Germline V gene data show CDR1 as SNHLY and CDR2 as FYNNEI. CDR3 length equals 18 residues. The trim removed 4 bases at V and 0 bases at J, leaving 9 bases unmatched. The DNA for the CDR3 is TGTGCCAGCAGTGGTGGGACAGCCATTCCCTCTGGGGCCAACGTCCTGACTTTC. It yields the protein CASSGGTAIPSGANVLTF.

The gene calls are TRBV10-3 and TRBJ2-2, with a possible D match to TRBD2 (6 bases). V shed 10 bases and J shed 1 base, with 13 bases lying between them. This CDR3 is built from 14 residues. CDR1 is ENHRY and CDR2 is SYGVKD in the germline V gene. Here the CDR3 reads CATSGRENTGELFF. CDR3 nucleotide sequence: TGTGCCACCAGCGGGCGGGAGAACACCGGGGAGCTGTTTTTT.

V and J are TRBV12-3 or TRBV12-4 and TRBJ1-5; D ambiguous. This CDR3 contains 13 residues. The V end was cut by 6 bases, the J end by 8 bases, with 14 bases between. CDR3 nucleotide sequence: TGTGCCAGCAGCCTTGCCGGAGGCGAGCCCCAGCATTTT. Protein sequence: CASSLAGGEPQHF.

This clone appeared a few times. J is TRBJ1-1 and V is TRBV5-6; D is ambiguous. Trimming left V 2 bases short and J 6 bases short, with 11 bases between. CDR1 is SGHDT and CDR2 is YYEEEE in the germline V gene. This CDR3 is 13 amino acids long. The CDR3, as DNA: TGTGCCAGCAGCTTATTGAGAGGAGCTGAAGCTTTCTTT. Translated: CASSLLRGAEAFF.

The CDR3: CASSYGQVTYEQYF. The CDR3 region has the DNA TGTGCCAGCAGTTACGGACAGGTTACCTACGAGCAGTACTTC. The V gene is TRBV6-5, the J gene TRBJ2-7; 7 bases match TRBD1. The trim removed 2 bases at V and 2 bases at J, leaving 3 bases unmatched. Germline CDR1 is MNHEY and CDR2 is SVGAGI. The CDR3 has 14 amino acids.

The chain recombines TRBV3-1 (or the pseudogene TRBV3-2) with TRBJ2-7, with TRBD1 identical over 7 bases. The V and J ends lost 3 bases and 10 bases, in that order; junction bases with no gene match: 9. From germline, CDR1 is LGHDT and CDR2 YNNKEL (reference sequence). The CDR3 runs to 13 residues. The CDR3 sequence is CASSQRGTGEQYF. DNA of the CDR3: TGTGCCAGCAGCCAGAGGGGTACAGGGGAACAGTACTTC.

V usage is TRBV12-5 and J usage is TRBJ2-5; 7 positions agree with TRBD2. Trimming removed 5 bases from V and 4 bases from J; junction bases left unmatched: 4. Germline lookup yields CDR1 LGHNT and CDR2 FRNRAP. This CDR3 is built from 13 residues. The CDR3 nucleotides read TGTGCTAGTGGTACGGGGGGTATAGAGACCCAGTACTTC. Its protein is CASGTGGIETQYF.